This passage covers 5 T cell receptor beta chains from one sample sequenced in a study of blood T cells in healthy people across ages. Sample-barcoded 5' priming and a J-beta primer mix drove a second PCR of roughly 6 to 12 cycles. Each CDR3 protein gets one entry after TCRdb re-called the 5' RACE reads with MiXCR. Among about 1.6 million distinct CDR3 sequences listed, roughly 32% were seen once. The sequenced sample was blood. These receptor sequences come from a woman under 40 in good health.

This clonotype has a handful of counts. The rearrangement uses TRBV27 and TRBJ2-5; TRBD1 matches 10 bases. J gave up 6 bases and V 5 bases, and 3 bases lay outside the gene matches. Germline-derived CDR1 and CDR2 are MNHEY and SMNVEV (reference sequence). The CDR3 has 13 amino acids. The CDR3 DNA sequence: TGTGCCAGCAGTGGGACAGGGGCCAAGACCCAGTACTTC. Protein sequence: CASSGTGAKTQYF.

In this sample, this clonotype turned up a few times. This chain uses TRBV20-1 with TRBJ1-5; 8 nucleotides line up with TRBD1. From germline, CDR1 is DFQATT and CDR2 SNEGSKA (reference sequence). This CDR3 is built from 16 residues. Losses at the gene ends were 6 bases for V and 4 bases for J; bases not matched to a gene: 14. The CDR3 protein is CSAPDRGSLGNQPQHF. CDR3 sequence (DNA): TGCAGTGCCCCTGACAGGGGAAGCCTGGGTAATCAGCCCCAGCATTTT.

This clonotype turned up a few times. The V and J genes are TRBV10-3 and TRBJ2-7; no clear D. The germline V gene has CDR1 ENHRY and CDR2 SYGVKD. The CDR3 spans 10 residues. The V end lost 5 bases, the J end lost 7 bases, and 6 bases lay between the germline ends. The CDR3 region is CAISSWEQYF. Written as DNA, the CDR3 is TGTGCCATCAGTAGCTGGGAGCAGTACTTC.

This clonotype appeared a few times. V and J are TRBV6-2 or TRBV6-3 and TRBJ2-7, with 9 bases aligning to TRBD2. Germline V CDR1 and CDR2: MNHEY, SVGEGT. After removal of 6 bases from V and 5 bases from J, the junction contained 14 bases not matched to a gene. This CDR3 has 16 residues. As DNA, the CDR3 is TGTGCCAGCAGCCCGTACTTAGCGGGGGACCTCGACGAGCAGTACTTC. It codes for CASSPYLAGDLDEQYF.

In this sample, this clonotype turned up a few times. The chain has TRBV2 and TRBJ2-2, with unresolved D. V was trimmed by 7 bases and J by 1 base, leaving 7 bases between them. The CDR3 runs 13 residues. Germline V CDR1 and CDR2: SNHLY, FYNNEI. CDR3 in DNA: TGTGCCAGCAATAACTGGAACACCGGGGAGCTGTTTTTT. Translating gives CASNNWNTGELFF.